This T cell receptor (beta chain) is from a study of OX40 agonist ivuxolimab in advanced cancers. About the study: Dosing consisted of intravenous ivuxolimab at 0.01 to 10 mg/kg every 2 weeks. Therapy given before enrollment (anti-PD-1, anti-PD-L1 or anti-CTLA-4) was allowed, and around 40% had some.

The V segment lost 7 bases and the J segment 6 bases; nucleotides outside the gene matches: 8. Germline V CDR1 and CDR2: MNHNS, SASEGT. CDR3 size: 15 residues. Here immunoSEQ multiplex PCR was the method, and the copy in TCRdb shows in-frame clones only, minus some. The top ten clones hold around 10% of a sample with 65,000 to 95,000 clones, roughly 94% of them seen once. Findings and caveats of the study: Blood T cells, both CD4+ and CD8+, expanded clonally by week 6 at 0.1 to 3.0 mg/kg.

As to this clone: Its cognate antigen is unknown.

The TCR sequence derives from an adult with an advanced solid tumor such as melanoma, head and neck, liver or kidney cancer. This chain links TRBV6-1 with TRBJ2-2; 10 nucleotides line up with TRBD2. The sample consisted of CD4+ or CD8+ T cells sorted from blood, taken in a trial of the OX40 agonist ivuxolimab. The CDR3 bases are TGTGCCAGCACCCTGACTAGCGGGTCAGCCGGGGAGCTGTTTTTT. Its translation is CASTLTSGSAGELFF.